This TCR beta chain was recovered during a study of shared clonotypes between healthy human individuals. Concerning this clone itself: Its antigen remains unidentified.

CD4+ cell separation produced CD45RA+ naive and CD45RA-negative memory subsets. Trimming pared 5 bases from V and 2 bases from J, leaving 11 bases between. CDR1 and CDR2 (germline): SGHRS, YFSETQ. This CDR3 is built from 13 residues. Researchers divided each subset's genomic DNA evenly across several immunoSEQ plates. Some clones are missing from TCRdb's copy, which holds only in-frame ones; the method was immunoSEQ multiplex PCR. The profile shows some 1.1 million clones, 70% to 85% of them singletons. The study, taken as a whole, reports: Exclusively blood specimens were collected; tissue repertoires likely differ. Around 5.3% of naive CD4 clonotypes were shared across a handful of donors.

The sequenced material came from memory CD4+ T cells from PBMCs. Subset defined: CD45RA-negative fraction. The source is a man between 18 and 35 years old in good health. Some clones in this sample may be carry-over from other donors' samples. V usage is TRBV5-1 and J usage is TRBJ2-7; D remains ambiguous. CDR3 protein: CASSWVDAYEQYF. The CDR3 coding sequence is TGCGCCAGCAGTTGGGTGGACGCCTACGAGCAGTACTTC.